These T cell receptor beta chains were read from a single sample in a study of blood T cell repertoires in COVID-19. Measured with immunoSEQ multiplex PCR; TCRdb has only the in-frame clones, and not every one. There are about 140,000 clones in the sample; 85% occur only once, and 2.5% to 3.5% lies in the top ten. The sequenced sample consisted of peripheral blood. Receptors originate from a middle-aged man with acute or convalescent COVID-19. Each CDR3 is given with its conserved first and last residue. D genes are given only for firm matches. The size field is filled for only some rows; it gives once, few, many or a size class.

v_call: TRBV19
j_call: TRBJ2-1
d_call: TRBD1
clone_size: NA
cdr3_length: 15
cdr3_nt: TGTGCCAGTACCAGGACAGGGCGGTCCTACAATGAGCAGTTCTTC
cdr3_aa: CASTRTGRSYNEQFF

v_call: TRBV12-3/TRBV12-4
j_call: TRBJ2-7
d_call: NA
clone_size: once
cdr3_length: 13
cdr3_nt: TGTGCCAGCAGTTTAGCGGCGGGCTACGAGCAGTACTTC
cdr3_aa: CASSLAAGYEQYF

v_call: TRBV19
j_call: TRBJ1-1
d_call: NA
clone_size: NA
cdr3_length: 11
cdr3_nt: TGTGCGACCGGACTGTACACTGAAGCTTTCTTT
cdr3_aa: CATGLYTEAFF

v_call: TRBV18
j_call: TRBJ2-7
d_call: TRBD1
clone_size: NA
cdr3_length: 14
cdr3_nt: TGTGCCAGCTCACCCGGGACAGGGTTGGACGAGCAGTACTTC
cdr3_aa: CASSPGTGLDEQYF

v_call: TRBV10-3
j_call: TRBJ2-7
d_call: TRBD2
clone_size: once
cdr3_length: 15
cdr3_nt: TGTGCCATCAGGATGTCTAGCGGGAGGGACTACGAGCAGTACTTC
cdr3_aa: CAIRMSSGRDYEQYF

v_call: TRBV18
j_call: TRBJ1-5
d_call: TRBD1
clone_size: NA
cdr3_length: 13
cdr3_nt: TGTGCCAGCGCCCGGGACAGGGGTCAGCCCCAGCATTTT
cdr3_aa: CASARDRGQPQHF

v_call: TRBV5-4
j_call: TRBJ1-4
d_call: NA
clone_size: NA
cdr3_length: 12
cdr3_nt: TGTGCCAGCAGCTTTCACGGTGAAAAACTGTTTTTT
cdr3_aa: CASSFHGEKLFF

v_call: TRBV24-1
j_call: TRBJ2-3
d_call: TRBD2
clone_size: NA
cdr3_length: 15
cdr3_nt: TGTGCCACCAGTGATACAGCGGGGGCCACAGATACGCAGTATTTT
cdr3_aa: CATSDTAGATDTQYF

v_call: TRBV7-2
j_call: TRBJ2-1
d_call: TRBD2
clone_size: NA
cdr3_length: 18
cdr3_nt: TGTGCCAGCAGCTTAGAAGCGGGAGGGCTTAGCTCCTACAATGAGCAGTTCTTC
cdr3_aa: CASSLEAGGLSSYNEQFF

v_call: TRBV7-6
j_call: TRBJ2-3
d_call: NA
clone_size: NA
cdr3_length: 18
cdr3_nt: TGTGCCAGCAGCTTAGGTTGGGTAGGGCAGGGCCCCACAGATACGCAGTATTTT
cdr3_aa: CASSLGWVGQGPTDTQYF

v_call: TRBV19
j_call: TRBJ1-2
d_call: NA
clone_size: NA
cdr3_length: 15
cdr3_nt: TGTGCCAGTAGTATAGATACAGGGTTCGGCTATGGCTACACCTTC
cdr3_aa: CASSIDTGFGYGYTF

v_call: TRBV6-1
j_call: TRBJ2-2
d_call: NA
clone_size: NA
cdr3_length: 16
cdr3_nt: TGTGCCAGCAGTGAACTCGGAGTCCCGGACACCGGGGAGCTGTTTTTT
cdr3_aa: CASSELGVPDTGELFF

v_call: TRBV28
j_call: TRBJ2-4
d_call: NA
clone_size: NA
cdr3_length: 15
cdr3_nt: TGTGCCAGCAGCCAGGACAGGGAGGGGAAGAACATTCAGTACTTC
cdr3_aa: CASSQDREGKNIQYF

v_call: TRBV7-8
j_call: TRBJ2-3
d_call: TRBD2
clone_size: once
cdr3_length: 16
cdr3_nt: TGTGCCAGCAGCCAGACTAGCGGGAGAGCGACAGATACGCAGTATTTT
cdr3_aa: CASSQTSGRATDTQYF

v_call: TRBV12-2
j_call: TRBJ1-2
d_call: NA
clone_size: once
cdr3_length: 13
cdr3_nt: TGTGCAAGTCGCTTAGACGCAGGGTATGGCTACACCTTC
cdr3_aa: CASRLDAGYGYTF

v_call: TRBV10-3
j_call: TRBJ2-5
d_call: TRBD1
clone_size: many
cdr3_length: 14
cdr3_nt: TGTGCCATCAGTGACCCGGGACAGCAAGAGACCCAGTACTTC
cdr3_aa: CAISDPGQQETQYF

v_call: TRBV5-1
j_call: TRBJ2-1
d_call: TRBD2
clone_size: NA
cdr3_length: 15
cdr3_nt: TGCGCCAGCAGGTTACAAGCGGGAGCTTACAATGAGCAGTTCTTC
cdr3_aa: CASRLQAGAYNEQFF

v_call: TRBV18
j_call: TRBJ2-5
d_call: TRBD2
clone_size: NA
cdr3_length: 13
cdr3_nt: TGTGCCAGCGCAGCGGGAGGTAAAGAGACCCAGTACTTC
cdr3_aa: CASAAGGKETQYF

v_call: TRBV25-1
j_call: TRBJ1-5
d_call: NA
clone_size: once
cdr3_length: 16
cdr3_nt: TGTGCCAGCAGTGGGGGGGGGTCAGGCGCCGGGCAGCCCCAGCATTTT
cdr3_aa: CASSGGGSGAGQPQHF

v_call: TRBV12-3/TRBV12-4
j_call: TRBJ1-1
d_call: NA
clone_size: NA
cdr3_length: 13
cdr3_nt: TGTGCCAGCAGTCCGGGACAGAACACTGAAGCTTTCTTT
cdr3_aa: CASSPGQNTEAFF

v_call: TRBV4-1
j_call: TRBJ1-4
d_call: NA
clone_size: NA
cdr3_length: 14
cdr3_nt: TGCGCCAGCAGCCCGAACAGAATTAATGAAAAACTGTTTTTT
cdr3_aa: CASSPNRINEKLFF

v_call: TRBV13
j_call: TRBJ2-7
d_call: TRBD1
clone_size: NA
cdr3_length: 12
cdr3_nt: TGTGCCAGCAGTTCAACAGGGGGCGAGCAGTACTTC
cdr3_aa: CASSSTGGEQYF

v_call: TRBV11-2
j_call: TRBJ2-7
d_call: NA
clone_size: NA
cdr3_length: 15
cdr3_nt: TGTGCCAGCAGCTTAGAGGCCGGGGAAGGTTACGAGCAGTACTTC
cdr3_aa: CASSLEAGEGYEQYF

v_call: TRBV30
j_call: TRBJ2-7
d_call: TRBD1
clone_size: NA
cdr3_length: 15
cdr3_nt: TGTGCCTGGAGCTACTGGGGTGGACAGGGCTACGAGCAGTACTTC
cdr3_aa: CAWSYWGGQGYEQYF

v_call: TRBV18
j_call: TRBJ1-5
d_call: NA
clone_size: NA
cdr3_length: 15
cdr3_nt: TGTGCCAGCTCCTCGGACACGGGTAGCAATCAGCCCCAGCATTTT
cdr3_aa: CASSSDTGSNQPQHF

v_call: TRBV10-1
j_call: TRBJ2-1
d_call: NA
clone_size: NA
cdr3_length: 14
cdr3_nt: TGCGCCAGACCGACTGGAATTCTTTACAATGAGCAGTTCTTC
cdr3_aa: CARPTGILYNEQFF

v_call: TRBV27
j_call: TRBJ2-5
d_call: TRBD2
clone_size: once
cdr3_length: 13
cdr3_nt: TGTGCCAGCAGCCCTACTAGCGCAGGGACCCAGTACTTC
cdr3_aa: CASSPTSAGTQYF

v_call: TRBV19
j_call: TRBJ1-2
d_call: NA
clone_size: NA
cdr3_length: 18
cdr3_nt: TGTGCCAGTAGTATAGCCCCCCTCCGACAGGACCCCTTCTATGGCTACACCTTC
cdr3_aa: CASSIAPLRQDPFYGYTF

v_call: TRBV7-2
j_call: TRBJ1-6
d_call: NA
clone_size: NA
cdr3_length: 17
cdr3_nt: TGTGCCAGCTCCTCCCCCGGGCGCGGGGTCTATAATTCACCCCTCCACTTT
cdr3_aa: CASSSPGRGVYNSPLHF

v_call: TRBV29-1
j_call: TRBJ1-1
d_call: TRBD1
clone_size: NA
cdr3_length: 15
cdr3_nt: TGCAGCGTTGAAAGGTATGGGACAGAGAACACTGAAGCTTTCTTT
cdr3_aa: CSVERYGTENTEAFF

v_call: TRBV7-7
j_call: TRBJ2-5
d_call: TRBD2
clone_size: NA
cdr3_length: 15
cdr3_nt: TGTGCTAGCAGCTTAGCGGGGGGGACTTTAACGACCCAGTACTTC
cdr3_aa: CASSLAGGTLTTQYF

v_call: TRBV18
j_call: TRBJ2-7
d_call: NA
clone_size: NA
cdr3_length: 18
cdr3_nt: TGTGCCAGCTCACCCGCGTCCCAGACGGGTGTCTTATCCTACGAGCAGTACTTC
cdr3_aa: CASSPASQTGVLSYEQYF

v_call: TRBV25-1
j_call: TRBJ2-1
d_call: NA
clone_size: NA
cdr3_length: 16
cdr3_nt: TGTGCCAGCAGTGAATCGAGCGGAGCCTCCTACAATGAGCAGTTCTTC
cdr3_aa: CASSESSGASYNEQFF

v_call: TRBV7-9
j_call: TRBJ1-6
d_call: NA
clone_size: NA
cdr3_length: 14
cdr3_nt: TGTGCCAGCAGCATGGGGGGGCCGCCTCAGTCCCTCCACTTT
cdr3_aa: CASSMGGPPQSLHF

v_call: TRBV28
j_call: TRBJ2-7
d_call: TRBD2
clone_size: NA
cdr3_length: 14
cdr3_nt: TGTGCCACTACTTGTGAGCGGGAGCTGCGCGAGCAGTACTTC
cdr3_aa: CATTCERELREQYF

v_call: TRBV2
j_call: TRBJ2-7
d_call: NA
clone_size: NA
cdr3_length: 11
cdr3_nt: TGTGCCAGCAGTCGTACCTACGAGCAGTACTTC
cdr3_aa: CASSRTYEQYF

v_call: TRBV27
j_call: TRBJ1-1
d_call: NA
clone_size: few
cdr3_length: 15
cdr3_nt: TGTGCCAGCAGTTTATCCACGGGTTTTCGCACTGAAGCTTTCTTT
cdr3_aa: CASSLSTGFRTEAFF

v_call: TRBV7-9
j_call: TRBJ1-2
d_call: TRBD1
clone_size: few
cdr3_length: 16
cdr3_nt: TGTGCCAGCAGCTCCCGGGACAGGGGTATCAGCGATGGCTACACCTTC
cdr3_aa: CASSSRDRGISDGYTF

v_call: TRBV6-5
j_call: TRBJ1-4
d_call: NA
clone_size: NA
cdr3_length: 15
cdr3_nt: TGTGCCAGCAGGACAGGCGGTCTCCGGGGCGAAAAACTGTTTTTT
cdr3_aa: CASRTGGLRGEKLFF

v_call: TRBV19
j_call: TRBJ2-3
d_call: TRBD1
clone_size: NA
cdr3_length: 15
cdr3_nt: TGTGCCAGTAGTACGGACAGGGACGGCACAGATACGCAGTATTTT
cdr3_aa: CASSTDRDGTDTQYF

v_call: TRBV2
j_call: TRBJ1-5
d_call: NA
clone_size: NA
cdr3_length: 15
cdr3_nt: TGTGCCAGCAGTGAACAGGGCCCTCCTAGGGAGCCCCAGCATTTT
cdr3_aa: CASSEQGPPREPQHF

v_call: TRBV6-5
j_call: TRBJ1-2
d_call: TRBD1
clone_size: NA
cdr3_length: 14
cdr3_nt: TGTGCCAGCAGAGACAGGGACAGGAGCTATGGCTACACCTTC
cdr3_aa: CASRDRDRSYGYTF

v_call: TRBV2
j_call: TRBJ2-1
d_call: TRBD1
clone_size: NA
cdr3_length: 13
cdr3_nt: TGTGCCAGCGGACAGGGTTTGTACAATGAGCAGTTCTTC
cdr3_aa: CASGQGLYNEQFF

v_call: TRBV11-3
j_call: TRBJ2-1
d_call: NA
clone_size: NA
cdr3_length: 15
cdr3_nt: TGTGCCAGCAGCGAGAACAGGGTCTCCTACAATGAGCAGTTCTTC
cdr3_aa: CASSENRVSYNEQFF

v_call: TRBV5-8
j_call: TRBJ2-1
d_call: TRBD2
clone_size: NA
cdr3_length: 17
cdr3_nt: TGTGCCAGCAGCCAACGACCGGGACTAGCGAACCACAATGAGCAGTTCTTC
cdr3_aa: CASSQRPGLANHNEQFF

v_call: TRBV5-5
j_call: TRBJ2-5
d_call: TRBD2
clone_size: NA
cdr3_length: 14
cdr3_nt: TGTGCCAGCAGCTTGTTGACTAGCCCAGAGACCCAGTACTTC
cdr3_aa: CASSLLTSPETQYF

v_call: TRBV7-3
j_call: TRBJ2-3
d_call: TRBD2
clone_size: NA
cdr3_length: 16
cdr3_nt: TGTGCCAGCAGCTTGGGACTAGCGGGAGGTTCAGATACGCAGTATTTT
cdr3_aa: CASSLGLAGGSDTQYF

v_call: TRBV7-9
j_call: TRBJ2-7
d_call: NA
clone_size: NA
cdr3_length: 13
cdr3_nt: TGTGCCTGCGATTTGGACACCTCCTACGAGCAGTACTTC
cdr3_aa: CACDLDTSYEQYF

v_call: TRBV12-5
j_call: TRBJ2-7
d_call: TRBD1
clone_size: NA
cdr3_length: 14
cdr3_nt: TGTGCTAGTGGTAGTGGACAGGGGGCGTTCGAGCAGTACTTC
cdr3_aa: CASGSGQGAFEQYF

v_call: TRBV5-4
j_call: TRBJ1-1
d_call: NA
clone_size: NA
cdr3_length: 13
cdr3_nt: TGTGCCAGCAGCTTGTACAAGAACACTGAAGCTTTCTTT
cdr3_aa: CASSLYKNTEAFF

v_call: TRBV25-1
j_call: TRBJ1-2
d_call: NA
clone_size: NA
cdr3_length: 15
cdr3_nt: TGTGCCAGCAGTGAATCGAGTGACAGTAACTATGGCTACACCTTC
cdr3_aa: CASSESSDSNYGYTF

v_call: TRBV5-1
j_call: TRBJ1-2
d_call: TRBD1
clone_size: once
cdr3_length: 14
cdr3_nt: TGCGCCAGCAGCGCAGGCCAGGGGGCAGGGGGCTACACCTTC
cdr3_aa: CASSAGQGAGGYTF

v_call: TRBV7-9
j_call: TRBJ2-5
d_call: NA
clone_size: NA
cdr3_length: 14
cdr3_nt: TGTGCCAGCAGCTTAGTGACAGGCCAAGAGACCCAGTACTTC
cdr3_aa: CASSLVTGQETQYF

v_call: TRBV15
j_call: TRBJ1-2
d_call: NA
clone_size: few
cdr3_length: 13
cdr3_nt: TGTGCCACCAGCACAGGGAGGGCGGATGGCTACACCTTC
cdr3_aa: CATSTGRADGYTF

v_call: TRBV27
j_call: TRBJ1-5
d_call: NA
clone_size: NA
cdr3_length: 13
cdr3_nt: TGTGCCAGCAGGCTCTATAGCAATCAGCCCCAGCATTTT
cdr3_aa: CASRLYSNQPQHF